A selection of T cell receptor beta chains follows, all from one sample in a study of shared clonotypes between healthy human individuals. Sequencing was performed with immunoSEQ multiplex PCR; in TCRdb, only in-frame clones are kept and a portion is missing. The data show 2.3 million or so clones, more than 80% seen once. The sample was naive CD4+ T cells from PBMCs. The receptors here all came from a man in his late teens or twenties in good health. Some clones in this sample may be carry-over from other donors' samples. CDR3s include the opening cysteine and the closing phenylalanine or tryptophan. The order of the fields is clone size, V gene, J gene, D gene, CDR3 protein, CDR3 DNA. A D gene is named only where the DNA matches it firmly. The size field is filled for only some rows; it gives once, few, many or a size class.

clone_size: NA
v_call: TRBV5-1
j_call: TRBJ2-2
d_call: NA
cdr3_aa: CASTGGAETGELFF
cdr3_nt: TGCGCCAGCACAGGGGGGGCTGAGACCGGGGAGCTGTTTTTT

clone_size: NA
v_call: TRBV6-6
j_call: TRBJ1-5
d_call: NA
cdr3_aa: CASSYSNRVDSQPQHF
cdr3_nt: TGTGCCAGCAGTTACTCGAACAGGGTGGATTCTCAGCCCCAGCATTTT

clone_size: once
v_call: TRBV9
j_call: TRBJ2-3
d_call: NA
cdr3_aa: CASSVERLGSDTQYF
cdr3_nt: TGTGCCAGCAGCGTAGAGCGGTTGGGCTCAGATACGCAGTATTTT

clone_size: NA
v_call: TRBV5-1
j_call: TRBJ2-2
d_call: NA
cdr3_aa: CASSFLRSGELFF
cdr3_nt: TGCGCCAGCAGCTTTCTCAGGTCCGGGGAGCTGTTTTTT

clone_size: NA
v_call: TRBV14
j_call: TRBJ2-7
d_call: TRBD2
cdr3_aa: CASSARLAGTYEQYF
cdr3_nt: TGTGCCAGCAGCGCCCGACTAGCGGGTACCTACGAGCAGTACTTC

clone_size: NA
v_call: TRBV4-2
j_call: TRBJ2-7
d_call: TRBD2
cdr3_aa: CASSNGLADTYEQYF
cdr3_nt: TGTGCCAGCAGCAACGGACTAGCGGATACCTACGAGCAGTACTTC

clone_size: NA
v_call: TRBV7-2
j_call: TRBJ2-5
d_call: NA
cdr3_aa: CASSLAGKETQYF
cdr3_nt: TGTGCCAGCAGCTTAGCGGGGAAAGAGACCCAGTACTTC

clone_size: NA
v_call: TRBV9
j_call: TRBJ2-2
d_call: TRBD1
cdr3_aa: CASSLRTGLNTGELFF
cdr3_nt: TGTGCCAGCAGCCTCCGGACAGGGCTAAACACCGGGGAGCTGTTTTTT

clone_size: NA
v_call: TRBV7-6
j_call: TRBJ2-1
d_call: NA
cdr3_aa: CASSLSWGGSYNEQFF
cdr3_nt: TGTGCCAGCAGCTTATCCTGGGGAGGATCCTACAATGAGCAGTTCTTC

clone_size: NA
v_call: TRBV9
j_call: TRBJ1-3
d_call: NA
cdr3_aa: CASSPTPGSSGNTIYF
cdr3_nt: TGTGCCAGCAGCCCTACCCCAGGGAGCTCTGGAAACACCATATATTTT

clone_size: NA
v_call: TRBV7-2
j_call: TRBJ2-3
d_call: NA
cdr3_aa: CASSQQGGTDTQYF
cdr3_nt: TGTGCCAGCAGCCAACAAGGGGGGACAGATACGCAGTATTTT

clone_size: NA
v_call: TRBV5-1
j_call: TRBJ1-2
d_call: NA
cdr3_aa: CASSLAPTRDGYTF
cdr3_nt: TGCGCCAGCAGCTTAGCCCCCACAAGGGATGGCTACACCTTC

clone_size: NA
v_call: TRBV7-8
j_call: TRBJ2-2
d_call: NA
cdr3_aa: CASSVYIGKNTGELFF
cdr3_nt: TGTGCCAGCAGCGTATATATAGGGAAGAACACCGGGGAGCTGTTTTTT

clone_size: once
v_call: TRBV5-4
j_call: TRBJ2-7
d_call: TRBD2
cdr3_aa: CASSPTLSAGDSYEQYF
cdr3_nt: TGTGCCAGCAGCCCGACCCTCTCGGCGGGGGATTCCTACGAGCAGTACTTC

clone_size: NA
v_call: TRBV6-5
j_call: TRBJ1-5
d_call: NA
cdr3_aa: CASSYSSAGQNQPQHF
cdr3_nt: TGTGCCAGCAGTTACTCTTCGGCGGGACAAAATCAGCCCCAGCATTTT

clone_size: NA
v_call: TRBV7-2
j_call: TRBJ2-4
d_call: NA
cdr3_aa: CASSLEGSGTKNIQYF
cdr3_nt: TGTGCCAGCAGCTTAGAAGGGTCTGGGACAAAAAACATTCAGTACTTC

clone_size: few
v_call: TRBV27
j_call: TRBJ1-1
d_call: NA
cdr3_aa: CASSLSRGVPEAFF
cdr3_nt: TGTGCCAGCAGTTTATCGAGGGGGGTACCTGAAGCTTTCTTT

clone_size: NA
v_call: TRBV6-5
j_call: TRBJ2-7
d_call: NA
cdr3_aa: CASSYSLYSVYEQYF
cdr3_nt: TGTGCCAGCAGTTACTCCCTCTATTCGGTCTACGAGCAGTACTTC

clone_size: NA
v_call: TRBV28
j_call: TRBJ1-3
d_call: NA
cdr3_aa: CASSSSSWTKRGNTIYF
cdr3_nt: TGTGCCAGCAGTTCCTCTTCATGGACGAAACGTGGAAACACCATATATTTT

clone_size: NA
v_call: TRBV4-1
j_call: TRBJ2-7
d_call: NA
cdr3_aa: CASSPRQGSYEQYF
cdr3_nt: TGCGCCAGCAGCCCCCGGCAGGGTTCCTACGAGCAGTACTTC

clone_size: NA
v_call: TRBV30
j_call: TRBJ2-2
d_call: TRBD1
cdr3_aa: CAWRQGAGELFF
cdr3_nt: TGTGCCTGGCGTCAGGGGGCCGGGGAGCTGTTTTTT

clone_size: NA
v_call: TRBV7-2
j_call: TRBJ2-2
d_call: TRBD2
cdr3_aa: CASSSLAGGDTGELFF
cdr3_nt: TGTGCCAGCAGCTCCCTAGCGGGAGGGGACACCGGGGAGCTGTTTTTT

clone_size: NA
v_call: TRBV19
j_call: TRBJ2-2
d_call: NA
cdr3_aa: CASRAPGVNTGELFF
cdr3_nt: TGTGCCAGTAGAGCACCAGGGGTGAACACCGGGGAGCTGTTTTTT

clone_size: NA
v_call: TRBV5-6
j_call: TRBJ2-7
d_call: TRBD2
cdr3_aa: CASSLGTSGFYEQYF
cdr3_nt: TGTGCCAGCAGCCTGGGGACTAGCGGTTTCTACGAGCAGTACTTC

clone_size: NA
v_call: TRBV27
j_call: TRBJ2-5
d_call: TRBD2
cdr3_aa: CASSSGLAGWETQYF
cdr3_nt: TGTGCCAGCAGTTCTGGACTAGCGGGATGGGAGACCCAGTACTTC

clone_size: NA
v_call: TRBV30
j_call: TRBJ2-2
d_call: NA
cdr3_aa: CAWSDANTGELFF
cdr3_nt: TGTGCCTGGAGTGACGCGAACACCGGGGAGCTGTTTTTT

clone_size: NA
v_call: TRBV7-9
j_call: TRBJ2-3
d_call: TRBD2
cdr3_aa: CASSIRLAGTDTQYF
cdr3_nt: TGTGCCAGCAGCATCCGACTAGCGGGCACAGATACGCAGTATTTT

clone_size: NA
v_call: TRBV5-1
j_call: TRBJ2-3
d_call: NA
cdr3_aa: CASSLPSGTDTQYF
cdr3_nt: TGCGCCAGCAGCTTACCTAGCGGCACAGATACGCAGTATTTT

clone_size: NA
v_call: TRBV4-1
j_call: TRBJ2-6
d_call: NA
cdr3_aa: CATRGAGQSPSSGANVLTF
cdr3_nt: TGCGCCACCAGGGGCGCGGGACAGTCACCCAGCTCTGGGGCCAACGTCCTGACTTTC